This T cell receptor beta chain was obtained from a study of cytomegalovirus exposure and HLA in healthy donors (dated by TCRdb to the late 2010s). Looking at the study overall: According to an earlier analysis of a few hundred of the donors, 150 million to 200 million T cells yielded some 110 million unique TCR beta sequences and about 300 Gb of sequence data. An early release covering over 500 HLA-typed donors comprised roughly 300 gigabases of sequencing data and roughly 85 million unique TCR sequences. Of the 300 to 400 genotyped donors, 81% fell in the genetic ancestry cluster associated with self-reported Caucasian donors. The study aimed to test whether signatures of past pathogen exposure could be identified by cataloging public T cell receptors. The study used immunosequencing to profile the T cell repertoires of under 700 subjects and linked those repertoires to cytomegalovirus serostatus. A separate validation cohort of roughly 110 different subjects was used in addition to the approximately 640-subject first cohort. High-throughput TCR immunosequencing, statistical association of individual TCRs with disease status, and machine learning were combined to predict cytomegalovirus infection status. A later analysis re-analyzed previously published TCR beta repertoires from 666 donors and added high-resolution HLA genotyping to study TCR occurrence patterns. In the later analysis, no new phenotypic data were used to find candidate immune exposures; instead, reliance was placed on TCR beta sequences and their occurrence across donors. In an earlier analysis of a few hundred of the donors, high-throughput TCR beta sequencing was used to judge whether each TCR beta V gene segment behaved as functional or pseudogenic. Donor age, sex, ethnicity and CMV serostatus were compiled together with the repertoire data. A later genetic analysis took genome-wide SNP genotypes for about 55% of the roughly 700 donors and used that subset as a discovery cohort. Every repertoire in the discovery cohort had been generated on one and the same sequencing platform. HLA typing included class I and class II loci at four-digit resolution. Typing coverage varied by locus: about 629-630 donors for A, B, C, DRB1 and DQB1; 500 to 550 for DQA1; more than 600 for DPA1; roughly 470 for DPB1. Because of strong linkage in the cohort, 4 to 6 DR-DQ haplotypes were treated as single units for association and clustering. On average, roughly 250,000 unique TCR beta nucleotide sequences were sequenced per donor among 300 to 500 genotyped donors of the cohort, with roughly 18% of those sequences being non-productive. Here is what the overall study found, with its caveats: In this cohort, only TCR beta chains were sequenced, and detectable features were limited by the absence of alpha or paired-chain data. Broadly in line with IMGT annotations, most TCR beta V segments showed up in productive rearrangements about 87% or about 30% of the time in an earlier analysis of approximately 600 of the donors. According to the authors, the approach could potentially be generalized to other disease states and immunological phenotypes. In a later analysis, HLA-associated TCR beta chains were found to be more clonally expanded and to have lower generation probabilities than equally common non-associated chains. When HLA alleles, especially DR and DQ, strongly co-occurred, attributing TCR associations to individual alleles was difficult. A total of 150 or so TCR beta chains were listed by the study as associated with cytomegalovirus. The presence/absence analyses assumed that sequencing depth was roughly uniform across donors, and that assumption may not be true. Linkage disequilibrium might explain the correlated functional status among segregating V segments, but an unknown experimental factor could not be ruled out. Three of the identified cytomegalovirus-associated TCR beta chains were confirmed in vitro to be specific for cytomegalovirus antigens. In a later analysis, the rate of TCR association differed among HLA loci, with DRB1 alleles having the most associated TCRs and HLA-C alleles having the fewest. HLA typing was unavailable for some donors at each locus, so association tests used only the typed subset. In a later genetic analysis, a missense DCLRE1C variant was associated with V-gene and J-gene trimming of TCR beta chains, and the association was replicated in an independent cohort. CMV serostatus was the only immune exposure information available for the cohort. Across donors, most TCR sequences were observed very rarely, whereas some public TCRs were present in many individuals. Several of the top co-occurrence clusters appeared to be linked to parvovirus B19, influenza, CMV and Epstein-Barr virus, according to a later analysis. The 87-base-pair reads could not distinguish some IMGT-functional V segments, including TRBV6-2 and TRBV6-3, so those segments were excluded. According to a later genetic analysis, donors in an Asian-associated ancestry cluster had fewer N-insertions in productive TCRs than the approximately 650-donor mean. A later analysis found that most CMV-associated TCR beta chains appeared HLA-restricted, with HLA associations seemingly driven largely by CMV exposure. Specific HLA alleles were associated with 15,000 to 20,000 TCR beta sequences at a false discovery rate of 0.05 in a later analysis. A cluster of highly shared sequence variants was judged likely to represent a technical artifact of the sequencing pipeline. Approximately 18 rarely observed V segments, including chromosome 9 orphons, were excluded from the earlier analysis of about 600 of the donors because counts were too low. Cytomegalovirus status was reported to be diagnosed by the classifier with high specificity and sensitivity in both the original and validation cohorts. A further reported finding was that TCR beta sequences accurately predicted the HLA-A and HLA-B alleles for most subjects in the first cohort.

The cohort was made up of several hundred healthy bone marrow donors. At the time of sampling, every cohort member was nominally healthy, though immune exposures that went unrecorded were likely present. The donor was CMV seronegative and was included in the group of a few hundred seronegative cohort members. Each donor provided a peripheral blood sample, and peripheral blood mononuclear cells were used for TCR beta sequencing. Genomic DNA extraction from the blood cell samples was performed with the Qiagen DNeasy Blood Extraction Kit. The method behind the library was the immunoSEQ multiplex PCR assay. For the multiplex PCR, a mixture combining 60 forward primers for TCR Vbeta segments and 13 reverse primers for TCR Jbeta segments was used. The CDR3 region of rearranged TCR beta genes was amplified from genomic DNA by a multiplex PCR assay. On the Illumina HiSeq System, the amplified TCR beta libraries were sequenced as 87-base-pair reads. The paper's processing steps were these. A later analysis counted approximately 76 million unique TCR beta chains across the 650 to 800 repertoires, and around 12 million of these chains were shared by at least two donors. To remove PCR and sequencing errors, raw reads were error-corrected and collapsed into unique sequences using a nearest-neighbor algorithm that merged closely related sequences. V, D and J gene segments were assigned by aligning CDR3 sequences to IMGT reference sequences. For a sequence to be retained, a match of at least six nucleotides to both a V gene segment and a J gene segment was required. A rearrangement counted as productive if the CDR3 had no stop codons and remained in frame with V and J, and every other rearrangement counted as non-productive. CDR3 was defined according to IMGT convention as the region running from the second conserved V-encoded cysteine to the conserved J-encoded phenylalanine. Sequences without an unambiguous match to a single V gene segment were excluded from the earlier analysis of a few hundred of the donors. An earlier analysis of several hundred of the donors classified V segments as functional when productive rearrangements were above 56.7% and as segregating when the standard deviation between donors was above 5%. A statistical classification framework was built to diagnose cytomegalovirus status from the catalog of TCR beta chain sequences. V and J gene assignment, in a later analysis, came from comparing TCR nucleotide sequences with IMGT/GENE-DB human TR gene sequences. In a later analysis, CDR3 sequences and most-parsimonious VDJ recombination scenarios were assigned using the TCRdist pipeline. In a later analysis, each TCR beta chain was defined by its CDR3 amino acid sequence together with its V-gene family, and reads lacking a unique V-gene family were excluded. As a way to deal with suspected cross-contamination and a sequencing artifact, a later analysis dropped roughly 620 nucleotide sequences that were highly shared and had low generation probability. In a later analysis, a clonal expansion index was calculated for each public chain from normalized within-repertoire ranks of inferred template counts. In a later analysis, generation probabilities were computed using a VDJ recombination model fitted to out-of-frame rearrangements, and the results were checked against IGoR. In a later analysis, TCR-TCR, TCR-HLA and TCR-CMV co-occurrence was scored with hypergeometric tests, and a repertoire-size bias correction was applied to TCR pairs. A later analysis estimated false discovery rates by permuting HLA or CMV assignments 20 times. In a later analysis, co-occurring TCRs were grouped using DBSCAN, and TCRdist sequence similarity was added for clustering within HLA-allele-positive subsets. For co-occurrence clustering, repertoires with fewer than 30,000 or more than 120,000 public chains were excluded, along with four or five repertoires with anomalous nucleotide sharing. Held by TCRdb, this immuneACCESS table contains in-frame sequences only and omits some clones. Under half of the omission traces to an unresolved V gene where checked; the cause of the rest is unknown. That table gives V, J and clone size, and the DNA gave D and trimming. The sample table lists roughly 170,000 clones, less than 75% of them with a count of one. The ten largest account for approximately 1.5% of the sample.

According to the germline V gene (reference sequence), CDR1 reads SSHAT and CDR2 reads FNYEAQ. The germline V end is reduced by 2 bases and the J end by 8 bases; junction bases left unmatched: 8. The CDR3 contains 15 residues, cysteine and phenylalanine counted. CDR3 DNA is the only sequence kept; it has 45 bases, read in frame from the first base. Concerning this clone: The antigen this receptor binds is unknown. No quality values exist for individual bases; no much larger clone is one base distant.

Sequencing was performed on PBMCs. Here the chain combines TRBV7-7 and TRBJ2-1, and 8 bases in between align with TRBD2. The sequence came from a girl aged 10 to 17 in good health and CMV-seronegative. This receptor has the CDR3 CASSLNGGALDEQFF. In nucleotide form, the sequence is TGTGCCAGCAGCTTAAACGGGGGGGCCCTCGATGAGCAGTTCTTC.